Following are 4 T cell receptor beta chains from one sample sequenced in a study of metastatic and nonmetastatic thyroid tumors. TCRdb used MiXCR to call clones anew from the PCR reads. The repertoire consists of about 16,000 clones, with roughly 26% occurring once and the leading ten covering about an eighth. Treatment of any kind had been given to no patient before thyroid surgery. The sample consisted of tumor tissue. The origin of the receptors is a male donor with papillary thyroid cancer or a benign thyroid nodule (not recorded which). Some clones in this sample may be carry-over from other donors' samples.

The table lists this clone with many counts. The V call is TRBV5-1, the J call TRBJ2-1; TRBD1 agrees at 7 bases. Looked up from germline, CDR1 is SGHRS and CDR2 is YFSETQ. This CDR3 spans 15 amino acids. V was pared by 4 bases and J by 6 bases, with 10 bases of the junction left unmatched. The chain's CDR3 is CASSPTGEPSNEQFF. The CDR3 nucleotides read TGCGCCAGCAGCCCAACAGGGGAACCATCCAATGAGCAGTTCTTC. Based on the CDR3 plus reference TRBV5-1 and TRBJ2-1, the full variable domain is KAGVTQTPRYLIKTRGQQVTLSCSPISGHRSVSWYQQTPGQGLQFLFEYFSETQRNKGNFPGRFSGRQFSNSRSEMNVSTLELGDSALYLCASSPTGEPSNEQFFGPGTRLTVL.

The rearrangement links TRBV20-1 to TRBJ2-7, with a possible D match to TRBD1 (5 bases). This CDR3 is 13 amino acids long. Trimming removed 3 bases at V and 1 base at J, with 10 bases between. The germline V gene encodes CDR1 DFQATT and CDR2 SNEGSKA (reference sequence). In DNA, the CDR3 is TGCAGTGCTAGCCCAGGGCTATCCTACGAGCAGTACTTC. Protein sequence: CSASPGLSYEQYF.

This clone is categorized as medium-sized. The rearrangement links TRBV2 to TRBJ2-7; D is possibly TRBD1 or TRBD2 (6 bases each). Germline V CDR1 and CDR2: SNHLY, FYNNEI. The ends were cut back, 3 bases at V and 2 bases at J, with 8 bases in the middle. This CDR3 is 13 amino acids long. In DNA, the CDR3 is TGTGCCAGCAGTGAGCGGGACACCTACGAGCAGTACTTC. Its translation: CASSERDTYEQYF. Supplemented by reference TRBV2 and TRBJ2-7, the full variable domain reads EPEVTQTPSHQVTQMGQEVILRCVPISNHLYFYWYRQILGQKVEFLVSFYNNEISEKSEIFDDQFSVERPDGSNFTLKIRSTKLEDSAMYFCASSERDTYEQYFGPGTRLTVT.

In this sample, this clone turned up many times. In DNA form, the CDR3 reads TGTGCCTCAAACCGGGCCTTGGCCCATGGCTACACCTTC. It encodes CASNRALAHGYTF. The chain carries TRBV30 and TRBJ1-2; D not resolved. Germline V gives CDR1 GTSNPN, CDR2 SVGIG (reference sequence). The CDR3 runs to 13 residues. V lost 7 bases, J lost 6 bases, and 18 bases lay in between.